Presented here are 10 T cell receptor beta chains from one specimen sequenced in a study of cytomegalovirus exposure and HLA in healthy donors. The PCR employed 60 Vbeta primers together with 13 Jbeta primers. Generated by immunoSEQ multiplex PCR, the TCRdb table keeps only in-frame clones and is missing some. The repertoire consists of 170,000 or so clones, with around 80% occurring once and the leading ten covering 0.69%. Input material: PBMCs. All receptors come from a middle-aged woman in good health and CMV-seronegative.

The chain has TRBV19 and TRBJ2-3; 14 positions agree with TRBD2. V was pared by 10 bases and J by 8 bases, with 11 bases of the junction left unmatched. This CDR3 contains 15 residues. The germline V gene encodes CDR1 LNHDA and CDR2 SQIVND (reference sequence). The CDR3 DNA sequence: TGTGCCACTGGGCTCGGGACTAGCGGGGGAACTACGCAGTATTTT. Translation: CATGLGTSGGTTQYF.

A remark on this clone: A junction boundary mismatches the germline segment, possibly from a read error. This sequence joins TRBV7-7 and TRBJ2-2; TRBD1 aligns across 7 bases. Germline values: CDR1 SSHAT, CDR2 FNYEAQ (reference sequence). The CDR3 covers 14 residues. CDR3 residues: CASSLGQSTGELFF. The CDR3, as DNA: TGTGCTAGCAGCTTGGGACAGAGCACCGGGGAGCTGTTTTTT.

The V call is TRBV20-1, the J call TRBJ1-1; D possibly corresponds to TRBD1 (5 bases). Trimming cost V 1 base and J 11 bases, with 11 bases left between them. CDR1 and CDR2 from the germline V gene are DFQATT and SNEGSKA (reference sequence). The CDR3 length is 11 residues. In nucleotides, the CDR3 is TGCAGTGCTAGAGCGGGGGTGGAGGCTTTCTTT. Translated, it gives CSARAGVEAFF.

The CDR3 DNA sequence: TGTGCCACCAGCAGAGAGTTGGGCGCAACTAATGAAAAACTGTTTTTT. It encodes CATSRELGATNEKLFF. The rearrangement uses TRBV15 and TRBJ1-4; no clear D gene. This CDR3 has 16 residues. The V end lost 0 bases, the J end lost 0 bases, and 8 bases lay between the germline ends. Germline V CDR1 and CDR2: LNHNV, YYDKDF (reference sequence).

This chain connects TRBV6-5 to TRBJ2-5; the D gene is possibly TRBD1 (6 bases). CDR3 length: 16 residues. Trimming took 2 bases from V and 5 from J, leaving 18 bases between them. The germline V gene encodes CDR1 MNHEY and CDR2 SVGAGI. The CDR3 nucleotides read TGTGCCAGCAGTTACGCCGGGACACAGGGTGGGGAGACCCAGTACTTC. As protein: CASSYAGTQGGETQYF.

A few counts support this clone. CDR3 amino acids: CASSSRTSGGTGELFF. The CDR3 region has the DNA TGCGCCAGCAGCTCGAGGACTAGCGGGGGGACAGGGGAGCTGTTTTTT. The chain is built from TRBV5-1 and TRBJ2-2, with 14 nucleotides matching TRBD2. V lost 3 bases, J lost 8 bases, and 6 bases stayed unmatched. Germline values: CDR1 SGHRS, CDR2 YFSETQ. The CDR3 spans 16 residues. Looking up the rest from reference TRBV5-1 and TRBJ2-2 gives the full variable domain: KAGVTQTPRYLIKTRGQQVTLSCSPISGHRSVSWYQQTPGQGLQFLFEYFSETQRNKGNFPGRFSGRQFSNSRSEMNVSTLELGDSALYLCASSSRTSGGTGELFFGEGSRLTVL.

The chain joins TRBV5-1 to TRBJ1-3; 9 positions match TRBD1. Losses at the gene ends were 4 bases for V and 4 bases for J; bases not matched to a gene: 6. This CDR3 is built from 15 residues. Per germline, CDR1 SGHRS and CDR2 YFSETQ. The CDR3, as DNA: TGCGCCAGCAGCCCTTGGACAGGGGACGGAAACACCATATATTTT. As protein: CASSPWTGDGNTIYF.

The chain recombines TRBV5-6 with TRBJ1-2, with 7 nucleotides matching TRBD1. V lost 3 bases, J lost 10 bases, and 9 bases stayed unmatched. Germline CDR1 is SGHDT and CDR2 is YYEEEE. The CDR3 loop spans 13 amino acids. CDR3 in amino acids: CASSSYGDRDYTF. CDR3 DNA sequence: TGTGCCAGCAGCTCCTACGGGGACAGAGACTACACCTTC.

V usage is TRBV15 and J usage is TRBJ2-2; 10 bases are shared with TRBD2. After removal of 3 bases from V and 4 bases from J, the junction contained 14 bases not matched to a gene. CDR3 length equals 19 residues. Per germline, CDR1 LNHNV and CDR2 YYDKDF (reference sequence). The CDR3 protein is CATSSVGLADLPGTGELFF. The CDR3 region has the DNA TGTGCCACCAGCAGTGTAGGACTAGCGGATCTTCCGGGCACCGGGGAGCTGTTTTTT.

The chain couples TRBV4-1 to TRBJ2-3, with 7 bases matching TRBD2. Trimming removed 0 bases from V and 1 base from J; junction bases left unmatched: 7. The CDR3 length is 17 residues. From germline, CDR1 is MGHRA and CDR2 YSYEKL. CDR3 region: CASSQDGSGRRTDTQYF. The CDR3 region has the DNA TGCGCCAGCAGCCAAGATGGTAGCGGGCGACGCACAGATACGCAGTATTTT.